Listed below are T cell receptor beta chains from one sample, sequenced in a study of cytomegalovirus exposure and HLA in healthy donors. The repertoire was sequenced with immunoSEQ multiplex PCR; TCRdb's copy has only in-frame clones and lacks some. This sample yields around 200,000 clones, of which roughly four fifths are seen a single time; 9.5% to 13% belongs to the top ten. Sequencing input: PBMCs. Source of these receptors: a woman aged 45-65 years in good health and CMV-seropositive. The CDR3 runs from the conserved cysteine through the conserved F or W. D genes are given only for firm matches. Not all rows give a size; the values are once, few, many and, for expanded clones, a class.

j_call v_call clone_size d_call cdr3_length cdr3_nt cdr3_aa
TRBJ1-1 TRBV9 . TRBD1 15 TGTGCCAGCAGCGTAGTTCCGGACGGACAGGGCGAAGCTTTCTTT CASSVVPDGQGEAFF
TRBJ2-7 TRBV5-4 . TRBD2 16 TGTGCCAGCAGCTTGGGGCGGGCGGGGGGTTCGTACGAGCAGTACTTC CASSLGRAGGSYEQYF
TRBJ2-7 TRBV9 . . 15 TGTGCCAGCAGCGTAGGGCAGGGGCCTTCCTACGAGCAGTACTTC CASSVGQGPSYEQYF
TRBJ2-5 TRBV4-3 . . 15 TGCGCCAGCAGCCAAGATCCCCGGGGAAGAGGGACCCAGTACTTC CASSQDPRGRGTQYF
TRBJ1-1 TRBV12-1 . . 13 TGTGCCAGCAGCCACGAGGCGCGCCGTGAAGCTTTCTTT CASSHEARREAFF
TRBJ2-1 TRBV14 . TRBD1 14 TGTGCCAGCAGCCAAGCCGGGACAGTTAATGAGCAGTTCTTC CASSQAGTVNEQFF
TRBJ1-6 TRBV6-6 . . 16 TGTGCCAGCAGTTACTCGGGGCAGGGAAAGGGTTCACCCCTCCACTTT CASSYSGQGKGSPLHF
TRBJ1-2 TRBV30 . . 12 TGTGCCTGGAGTAGCGACGGGTATGGCTACACCTTC CAWSSDGYGYTF
TRBJ2-2 TRBV19 . . 18 TGTGCCAGTAGCTCTCCCCCAAACAGGGCCTCAAACACCGGGGAGCTGTTTTTT CASSSPPNRASNTGELFF
TRBJ2-5 TRBV5-1 . TRBD1 15 TGCGCCAGCAGAAGGACAGGGGTACACCAAGAGACCCAGTACTTC CASRRTGVHQETQYF
TRBJ1-1 TRBV5-1 . . 14 TGCGCCAGCAGCACCCCAGGGATGGACACTGAAGCTTTCTTT CASSTPGMDTEAFF
TRBJ1-4 TRBV5-6 . TRBD1 16 TGTGCCAGCAGCGGACGCCAGGGGGCAAAGGGGGAAAAACTGTTTTTT CASSGRQGAKGEKLFF
TRBJ2-5 TRBV9 . TRBD2 16 TGTGCCAGCAGCGTAGACGGGGGGGCGGAGGCAGAGACCCAGTACTTC CASSVDGGAEAETQYF
TRBJ1-1 TRBV4-1 few . 17 TGCGCCAGCAGCCAGCCGGGGTTGGGTCTAATGAACACTGAAGCTTTCTTT CASSQPGLGLMNTEAFF
TRBJ2-7 TRBV30 . . 13 TGTGCCTATAACCCAAGGACTTCCTACGAGCAGTACTTC CAYNPRTSYEQYF
TRBJ1-3 TRBV5-4 few TRBD1 18 TGTGCCAGCAGCCCCCGTGTAGCCAGGGGGCGCACCGGAAACACCATATATTTT CASSPRVARGRTGNTIYF
TRBJ1-5 TRBV7-3 . TRBD1 18 TGTGCCAGCAGCCGGCCAACCGGAGGGGGCGGGAGCAATCAGCCCCAGCATTTT CASSRPTGGGGSNQPQHF
TRBJ1-1 TRBV6-1 few TRBD1 14 TGTGCCAGCAGCCGAGTGGACAGGGCCACTGAAGCTTTCTTT CASSRVDRATEAFF
TRBJ2-1 TRBV7-3 . TRBD2 14 TGTGCCAGCAGCTTAGCGGGGGGGCCTGATGAGCAGTTCTTC CASSLAGGPDEQFF
TRBJ2-1 TRBV4-2 . . 16 TGTGCCAGCAGCCAAGTCTATTCCCTCGAGTACAATGAGCAGTTCTTC CASSQVYSLEYNEQFF
TRBJ1-4 TRBV7-9 . . 14 TGTGCCAGCAGCTTACAGGGGTTTGGTGAAAAACTGTTTTTT CASSLQGFGEKLFF
TRBJ2-7 TRBV7-9 few . 15 TGTGCCAGCAGCCAAGAAGATGGAGAGTTCTACGAGCAGTACTTC CASSQEDGEFYEQYF
TRBJ2-7 TRBV4-1 . TRBD2 15 TGCGCCAGCAGCCTTAGCAGTAGCGGGGACTACGAGCAGTACTTC CASSLSSSGDYEQYF
TRBJ2-7 TRBV27 . . 18 TGTGCCAGCAGAAAGAGGGGGGTTGAGGGGGCGACGGTCTACGAGCAGTACTTC CASRKRGVEGATVYEQYF
TRBJ2-7 TRBV7-9 once . 15 TGTGCCAGCAGCTTAGATCAGGGGCGTACCTACGAGCAGTACTTC CASSLDQGRTYEQYF
TRBJ1-1 TRBV18 . . 14 TGTGCCAGCTCACCGGAGACAGTCAGCACTGAAGCTTTCTTT CASSPETVSTEAFF
TRBJ1-1 TRBV5-4 few TRBD1 16 TGTGCCAGCAGCCCCGGCTCAGGGGGCATGTACACTGAAGCTTTCTTT CASSPGSGGMYTEAFF
TRBJ2-7 TRBV6-1 . TRBD2 15 TGTGCCAGCAGTCCACCGCGGGGGGGCATCTACGAGCAGTACTTC CASSPPRGGIYEQYF
TRBJ1-3 TRBV7-3 . . 13 TGTGCCAGCAGCTTAAATCGGGGAAACACCATATATTTT CASSLNRGNTIYF
TRBJ1-3 TRBV7-2 few TRBD1 14 TGTGCCAGCAGCCTGACAGGGATTGGAGACACCATATATTTT CASSLTGIGDTIYF
TRBJ1-6 TRBV18 . . 16 TGTGCCAGCTCACCGGCAGCGAGCTCCTATAATTCACCCCTCCACTTT CASSPAASSYNSPLHF
TRBJ2-7 TRBV5-1 once . 15 TGCGCCAGCAGCCCCGACAGGATGGGTCCCTACGAGCAGTACTTC CASSPDRMGPYEQYF
TRBJ2-5 TRBV18 . . 15 TGTGCCAGCTCACCACGAGGAGGGGTGGGTGAGACCCAGTACTTC CASSPRGGVGETQYF
TRBJ2-4 TRBV30 . . 12 TGTGCCTGGAGTGTACGGGAAAACATTCAGTACTTC CAWSVRENIQYF
TRBJ1-5 TRBV30 . . 14 TGTGCCTGGAGTGTACAACTCCACAGTCAGCCCCAGCATTTT CAWSVQLHSQPQHF
TRBJ2-1 TRBV5-1 . TRBD2 15 TGCGCCAGCAGCCCGAGCGGGGGGGATTCGAATGAGCAGTTCTTC CASSPSGGDSNEQFF
TRBJ1-2 TRBV19 . TRBD1 16 TGTGCCAGTAGCGATCTACCGGGACAGGGACTTTATGGCTACACCTTC CASSDLPGQGLYGYTF
TRBJ2-2 TRBV5-1 . TRBD1 16 TGCGCCAGCAGCTTGGATCAGACAGGGACCACCGGGGAGCTGTTTTTT CASSLDQTGTTGELFF
TRBJ1-3 TRBV7-9 . . 13 TGTTCCAGCAGCTCGCCCGGTGGAAACACCATATATTTT CSSSSPGGNTIYF
TRBJ1-5 TRBV5-6 . . 14 TGTGCCAGCAGCTTGGCAGGGTTAAATCAGCCCCAGCATTTT CASSLAGLNQPQHF
TRBJ2-1 TRBV25-1 . . 13 TGTGCCAGCTCGACGACGGGGTTTGGTGAGCAGTTCTTC CASSTTGFGEQFF
TRBJ2-1 TRBV4-3 . . 14 TGCGCCAGCAGCCAAGGGCTAGGGGCAGCTGAGCAGTTCTTC CASSQGLGAAEQFF
TRBJ2-7 TRBV2 . TRBD1 14 TGTGCCAGCAGGCCAAGGGGGACAGTTGGCGAGCAGTACTTC CASRPRGTVGEQYF
TRBJ2-2 TRBV6-1 once . 14 TGTGCCAGCTTAACGGGGGGCCACACCGGGGAGCTGTTTTTT CASLTGGHTGELFF
TRBJ1-4 TRBV10-2 . TRBD1 15 TGCGCCAGCAGTGCTCCGGGACAGGGGTCTGAAAAACTGTTTTTT CASSAPGQGSEKLFF
TRBJ1-1 TRBV28 . . 12 TGTGCCAGCAGTTTACAGGGTAGTTCGGCTTTCTTT CASSLQGSSAFF
TRBJ2-7 TRBV7-2 once TRBD2 15 TGTGCCAGCGCGGGGGGAGGGACTATCTTAGCCGAGCAGTACTTC CASAGGGTILAEQYF
TRBJ1-4 TRBV7-9 . TRBD1 14 TGTGCCAGCAGCATTCAGGGGGCGGGTGAAAAACTGTTTTTT CASSIQGAGEKLFF
TRBJ1-5 TRBV6-8 . TRBD1 14 TGTGCCGGATCAGGGGGCCATAACAATCAGCCCCAGCATTTT CAGSGGHNNQPQHF
TRBJ1-5 TRBV4-1 few . 14 TGCGCCAGCAGCCAAGCCCAGGGGCTTCAGCCCCAGCATTTT CASSQAQGLQPQHF
TRBJ2-1 TRBV10-3 . . 13 TGTGCCATCAGGACGGGGGGCCACAATGAGCAGTTCTTC CAIRTGGHNEQFF
TRBJ2-2 TRBV18 . . 15 TGTGCCAGCTCACTTCGGAGGGGAAACACCGGGGAGCTGTTTTTT CASSLRRGNTGELFF
TRBJ1-5 TRBV15 . . 14 TGTGCCACCAGCAGAGATCCTCCTTACGAGGCCCAGCATTTT CATSRDPPYEAQHF
TRBJ2-1 TRBV4-2 . TRBD2 17 TGTGCCAGCAGCCAAGATGTGGGACTAGCGGGGGGGAGTGAGCAGTTCTTC CASSQDVGLAGGSEQFF
TRBJ2-1 TRBV7-8 . . 17 TGTGCCAGCAGGGAGGGGGGGGGCCCATATTCCTACAATGAGCAGTTCTTC CASREGGGPYSYNEQFF